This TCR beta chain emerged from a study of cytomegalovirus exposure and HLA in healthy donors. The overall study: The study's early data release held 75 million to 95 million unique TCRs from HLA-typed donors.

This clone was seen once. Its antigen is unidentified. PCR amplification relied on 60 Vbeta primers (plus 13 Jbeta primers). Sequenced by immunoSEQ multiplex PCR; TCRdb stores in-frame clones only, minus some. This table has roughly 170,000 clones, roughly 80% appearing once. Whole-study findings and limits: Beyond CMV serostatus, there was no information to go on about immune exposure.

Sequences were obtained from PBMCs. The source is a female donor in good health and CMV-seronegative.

The CDR3 reads CASSQSETVAGVYEQYF. CDR3 bases: TGCGCCAGCAGCCAATCTGAGACTGTGGCGGGAGTCTACGAGCAGTACTTC. This chain joins TRBV4-3 and TRBJ2-7, with 7 bases lining up with TRBD2. Trimming took 2 bases from V and 3 from J; bases not matched to a gene: 13. CDR1 is LGHNA, CDR2 YSLEER, per germline. The CDR3 extends over 17 amino acids.